This T cell receptor (beta chain) is drawn from a study of STAT3 mutations in large granular lymphocyte leukemia. Study summary: Among longitudinally sequenced T-LGLL patients, roughly half had canonical activating STAT3 mutations detected. General study findings and limits: All newly emerging clones after therapy were STAT3 wild type. Some patients had persisting codominant clonotypes that could mask small clones. Every T-LGLL patient had at least one immunodominant TCRbeta clonotype.

Trimming removed 3 bases from V and 7 bases from J, with 15 bases in between. CDR1 is SQVTM and CDR2 is ANQGSEA in the germline V gene. The CDR3 has 13 residues. Profiling relied on immunoSEQ multiplex PCR, and the TCRdb table lists in-frame clones only, not all of them. This sample carries tens of thousands of clones, about 94% of them seen once, and the ten largest clones take approximately 6.5%. Notes on this clone: Its specificity is unknown.

The source of this sequence is a man aged 40-50 years with T-cell large granular lymphocyte leukemia. Some clones in this sample may be carry-over from other donors' samples. The sequencing sample was made of peripheral blood mononuclear cells. The chain combines TRBV29-1 with TRBJ1-2, with D possibly being TRBD1 (5 bases). CDR3: CSVESRDLGGYTF. The CDR3 DNA sequence: TGCAGCGTTGAGAGCAGGGACCTTGGTGGCTACACCTTC.